The 10 T cell receptor beta chains below all came from one sample that was sequenced in a study of blood T cell repertoires in COVID-19. Assay: immunoSEQ multiplex PCR; the TCRdb copy retains only in-frame clones and omits some. The sample carries over 25,000 clones, around 87% recorded once. The specimen sequenced was peripheral blood. The receptors stem from a human donor in a cohort sampled during active COVID-19. The donor label of this sample is uncertain.

The V gene is TRBV10-3, the J gene TRBJ2-5; D possibly corresponds to TRBD2 (6 bases). Germline V gene sequence: CDR1 ENHRY, CDR2 SYGVKD. The CDR3 consists of 14 residues. V dropped 2 bases and J dropped 2 bases, with 9 bases sitting between them. CDR3 bases: TGTGCCATCAGTGAGCCCGGGACTCAAGAGACCCAGTACTTC. It yields the protein CAISEPGTQETQYF.

The genes are TRBV6-5 and TRBJ1-5; 7 nucleotides agree with TRBD1. The CDR3 loop spans 13 amino acids. Germline CDR1 MNHEY, CDR2 SVGAGI. With V trimmed by 6 bases and J by 9 bases, 8 bases remained unmatched. The CDR3: CASRGTAGGPQHF. The CDR3 DNA follows: TGTGCCAGCAGGGGGACAGCTGGTGGGCCCCAGCATTTT.

The J gene is TRBJ2-7, the V gene TRBV5-1; 7 bases map to TRBD2. This CDR3 comprises 16 residues. V lost 3 bases, J lost 6 bases, and 15 bases stayed unmatched. From germline, CDR1 is SGHRS and CDR2 YFSETQ. DNA of the CDR3: TGCGCCAGCAGCTCCCCCCGGGCGGGAGAATTGGCCGAGCAGTACTTC. Translated: CASSSPRAGELAEQYF.

The chain joins TRBV10-3 to TRBJ2-3; D is undetermined. The CDR3 runs 14 residues. V was cut by 6 bases and J by 0 bases, with 10 bases left in between. CDR1 ENHRY and CDR2 SYGVKD come from the germline V gene. The CDR3 DNA is TGTGCCATCAGGGGTGCAGGAAGCACAGATACGCAGTATTTT. Residues: CAIRGAGSTDTQYF.

This CDR3 is CASSHGPFREDTQYF. The DNA for the CDR3 is TGTGCCAGCAGCCATGGCCCCTTCCGGGAAGATACGCAGTATTTT. The V gene is TRBV11-3, the J gene TRBJ2-3; TRBD2 might be the D (5 bases). Trimming took 5 bases from V and 5 from J, leaving 17 bases between them. The V gene's germline CDR1 is SGHNT and CDR2 YENEEA. The CDR3 is made up of 15 amino acids. Full variable domain (missing parts from reference TRBV11-3 and TRBJ2-3): EAGVVQSPRYKIIEKKQPVAFWCNPISGHNTLYWYLQNLGQGPELLIRYENEEAVDDSQLPKDRFSAERLKGVDSTLKIQPAELGDSAVYLCASSHGPFREDTQYFGPGTRLTVL.

The chain carries TRBV11-3 and TRBJ2-1; 8 nucleotides line up with TRBD1. The germline V gene has CDR1 SGHNT and CDR2 YENEEA. This CDR3 region has 15 residues. Trimming removed 3 bases from V and 3 bases from J; junction bases left unmatched: 4. The CDR3 bases are TGTGCCAGCAGCTTCTGGACAGGGAACTACAATGAGCAGTTCTTC. Its protein product is CASSFWTGNYNEQFF. Full variable domain (remainder filled in from reference TRBV11-3 and TRBJ2-1): EAGVVQSPRYKIIEKKQPVAFWCNPISGHNTLYWYLQNLGQGPELLIRYENEEAVDDSQLPKDRFSAERLKGVDSTLKIQPAELGDSAVYLCASSFWTGNYNEQFFGPGTRLTVL.

The rearrangement joins TRBV3-1 (or the pseudogene TRBV3-2) to TRBJ1-4; D ambiguous. Trimming pared 2 bases from V and 5 bases from J, leaving 15 bases between. The CDR3 has 16 residues. CDR1 LGHDT and CDR2 YNNKEL come from the germline V gene (reference sequence). The CDR3 loop reads CASSQYSRAGNEKLFF. As DNA, the CDR3 is TGTGCCAGCAGCCAATACTCAAGGGCGGGGAATGAAAAACTGTTTTTT.

V gene TRBV11-2 combines with J gene TRBJ2-1, with TRBD2 matching 9 bases. CDR1 is SGHAT and CDR2 is FQNNGV in the germline V gene. V trimming: 2 bases; J trimming: 4 bases; junction bases outside the gene matches: 0. This CDR3 spans 14 amino acids. CDR3 in DNA: TGTGCCAGCAGCTTAACTAGCGGGTACAATGAGCAGTTCTTC. It yields the protein CASSLTSGYNEQFF.

This CDR3 reads CASSRGGLGNSPLHF. CDR3 sequence (DNA): TGTGCCAGCAGTCGCGGGGGGTTAGGTAATTCACCCCTCCACTTT. The chain links TRBV7-6 to TRBJ1-6; possibly TRBD1 for D (5 bases). V was trimmed by 6 bases and J by 6 bases, leaving 15 bases between them. The CDR3 extends over 15 amino acids. Germline lookup yields CDR1 SGHVS and CDR2 FNYEAQ. The whole variable domain, filled in from reference TRBV7-6 and TRBJ1-6, reads GAGVSQSPRYKVTKRGQDVALRCDPISGHVSLYWYRQALGQGPEFLTYFNYEAQQDKSGLPNDRFSAERPEGSISTLTIQRTEQRDSAMYRCASSRGGLGNSPLHFGNGTRLTVT.

The chain couples TRBV6-5 to TRBJ1-1, with TRBD1 matching over 9 bases. The CDR3 is 14 residues long. Germline V CDR1 and CDR2: MNHEY, SVGAGI. V gave up 4 bases and J gave up 6 bases; unmatched junction bases: 6. The CDR3 DNA sequence: TGTGCCAGCAGTTCAACAGGGGGCGGGTCTGAAGCTTTCTTT. This translates into CASSSTGGGSEAFF.